The T cell receptor beta chain described here comes from a study of Ad26.COV2.S vaccination and SARS-CoV-2 variants. Described treatment: 15 to 20 received Ad26.COV2.S at low or high dose, single or two shots; about 5 received placebo; per-sample allocation not given. Material that was analyzed had been drawn on day 63 after the first vaccine or placebo injection. An 18-55-year-old adult in Boston served as donor. TCRdb's table, derived via immunoSEQ multiplex PCR, lists solely in-frame clones and lacks some. The sample has some 320,000 clones, roughly 86% seen once. Sequences were derived from peripheral blood, sampled in a trial of Ad26.COV2.S vaccine versus placebo. This clonotype was sampled from a person between 18 and 65 years old who received the Ad26.COV2.S COVID-19 vaccine or a placebo.

CDR3 coding DNA: TGTGCCAGCTCACCACAACCACCCCCTGGAAACACCATATATTTT. As protein: CASSPQPPPGNTIYF. The J gene is TRBJ1-3, the V gene TRBV18; no definite D call. Germline CDR1 and CDR2: KGHSH and LQKENI. The CDR3 length is 15 residues. Trimming stripped 1 base from V and 2 bases from J, with 9 bases between.